This T cell receptor beta chain was recorded in a study of cytomegalovirus exposure and HLA in healthy donors. The protocol was immunoSEQ multiplex PCR, while the TCRdb copy is restricted to in-frame clones and leaves out a portion. The sample lists about 160,000 clones; 85% were seen once. This CDR3 spans 15 amino acids. Trimming cost V 0 bases and J 0 bases, with 9 bases left between them. CDR1 and CDR2 from the germline V gene are SGDLS and YYNGEE. This clone was seen once. The J gene is TRBJ1-2, the V gene TRBV9; unclear D gene. This receptor was taken from a man younger than 40 in good health and CMV-seropositive. The source material was PBMCs. The CDR3 coding sequence is TGTGCCAGCAGCGTAGACGGTCGAGCTAACTATGGCTACACCTTC. Protein product: CASSVDGRANYGYTF.